This T cell receptor (beta chain) was captured by sequencing in a study of blood T cells in healthy people across ages. The authors ran a second PCR of 7 to 11 cycles using a sample-barcoded 5' primer and a J-beta primer mix. MiXCR, applied by TCRdb to the 5' RACE reads, yields one record per CDR3 protein. The sample shows 750,000 to 850,000 distinct CDR3 sequences, approximately 25% of them seen only once. V was pared by 6 bases and J by 4 bases, with 8 bases of the junction left unmatched. CDR3 length equals 14 residues. The same data also went into a second study, on T cells of mothers and their children.

This clonotype originated in a boy aged 10-17 years in good health. The J gene is TRBJ2-7, the V gene TRBV12-3 or TRBV12-4, with 8 bases aligning to TRBD1. Sequenced material: blood. The CDR3 here is CASSPNRGSYEQYF. CDR3 coding DNA: TGTGCCAGCAGCCCGAACAGGGGGTCGTACGAGCAGTACTTC.